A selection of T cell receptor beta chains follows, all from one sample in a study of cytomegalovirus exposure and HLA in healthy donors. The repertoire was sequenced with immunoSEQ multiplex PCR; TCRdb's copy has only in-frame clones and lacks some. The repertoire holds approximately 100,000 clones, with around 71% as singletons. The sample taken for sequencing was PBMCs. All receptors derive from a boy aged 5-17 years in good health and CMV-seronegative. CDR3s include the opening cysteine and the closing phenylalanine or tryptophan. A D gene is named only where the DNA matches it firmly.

CSVSSGAEQYF 11 TRBJ2-7 TRBV29-1 .
CASSTGNTEAFF 12 TRBJ1-1 TRBV6-5 .
CAISDKDRVSGYEQYF 16 TRBJ2-7 TRBV10-3 TRBD1
CASSEPGVAF 10 TRBJ1-1 TRBV6-1 .
CASSLNTGAYEQYF 14 TRBJ2-7 TRBV7-2 TRBD1
CASSLRDRVGLWETQYF 17 TRBJ2-5 TRBV9 TRBD1
CASSQEPGLAGFEQYF 16 TRBJ2-7 TRBV4-1 TRBD2
CASSRGTGGGYTF 13 TRBJ1-2 TRBV5-1 TRBD1
CASNRDYNQPQHF 13 TRBJ1-5 TRBV2 .
CASSLGGGIKETQYF 15 TRBJ2-5 TRBV5-1 .
CASSPSGAPYNEQFF 15 TRBJ2-1 TRBV19 TRBD2
CATLRAPSSYNEQFF 15 TRBJ2-1 TRBV2 .
CASSINLRGGGEQFF 15 TRBJ2-1 TRBV19 .
CASSEANLGQGARETQYF 18 TRBJ2-5 TRBV2 TRBD1
CASSVGVGTENSPLHF 16 TRBJ1-6 TRBV9 TRBD1
CASSWAGGNQSQHF 14 TRBJ1-5 TRBV5-1 TRBD1
CASNPLAAILTDTQYF 16 TRBJ2-3 TRBV27 TRBD2
CASSHLTGDGSGANVLTF 18 TRBJ2-6 TRBV4-2 TRBD1
CASSRDDRTYEQYF 14 TRBJ2-7 TRBV6-7 .
CASSLPRGLAAGNEQFF 17 TRBJ2-1 TRBV7-3 TRBD2
CASSSGQTIYGYTF 14 TRBJ1-2 TRBV5-6 TRBD1
CASSPLAGNTIYF 13 TRBJ1-3 TRBV18 .
CAWSELAGGTRASTDTQYF 19 TRBJ2-3 TRBV30 TRBD2
CASSPGQGLSTEAFF 15 TRBJ1-1 TRBV7-9 TRBD1
CASSPRVTRENSPLHF 16 TRBJ1-6 TRBV27 .
CASSYLTGGTYEQYF 15 TRBJ2-7 TRBV6-5 TRBD1
CAISEPRTRAPSYEQYF 17 TRBJ2-7 TRBV10-3 .
CASSLAGSYEQYF 13 TRBJ2-7 TRBV7-9 .
CASSLDWRGSNQPQHF 16 TRBJ1-5 TRBV5-5 .
CAWSVQVNQPQHF 13 TRBJ1-5 TRBV30 .
CASRRQGAPYYEQYF 15 TRBJ2-7 TRBV27 TRBD1
CASSLSGVSPLHF 13 TRBJ1-6 TRBV28 .
CASSPGGLRGYGYTF 15 TRBJ1-2 TRBV5-4 .
CASSLGPGADTQYF 14 TRBJ2-3 TRBV11-3 .
CASSPRVSYNSPLHF 15 TRBJ1-6 TRBV27 .
CSVDFQGDTEAFF 13 TRBJ1-1 TRBV29-1 TRBD1
CASSGDRGSPLHF 13 TRBJ1-6 TRBV10-2 TRBD1
CASSLVASGIGEQYF 15 TRBJ2-7 TRBV11-2 TRBD2